Reported below is one T cell receptor (beta chain). Its cognate antigen is unknown. Germline CDR1 reads SQVTM; CDR2 reads ANQGSEA. V lost 7 bases to trimming and J lost 0 bases, with 10 bases between them. The CDR3 totals 13 residues. Primers: 60 Vbeta forward and 13 Jbeta reverse. Data came from immunoSEQ multiplex PCR; TCRdb stores just in-frame clones and leaves some out. Of some 110,000 clones listed, about two thirds are singletons. The entry originates in a study of cytomegalovirus exposure and HLA in healthy donors. Regarding the study as a whole: A later analysis showed HLA-associated TCR beta chains outstripping equally common others in clonal expansion.

The clonotype was recovered from a young man in good health and CMV-seropositive. Source material: PBMCs. The genes are TRBV29-1 and TRBJ1-3; D not certain. The CDR3 reads CSAQPSSGNTIYF. In DNA form, the CDR3 reads TGCAGCGCTCAACCGAGCTCTGGAAACACCATATATTTT.